This T cell receptor (beta chain) was sequenced in a study of blood T cell repertoires in COVID-19. Profiling relied on immunoSEQ multiplex PCR, and the TCRdb table lists in-frame clones only, not all of them. Altogether almost 200,000 clones are present, more than 70% being singletons, with the ten largest covering around 8.4%. The source material was PBMCs or T cells enriched from blood (not recorded which). This sequence was found in a young woman who had recovered from COVID-19.

Here the CDR3 reads CASSLALAGGGDTQYF. The DNA for the CDR3 is TGTGCCAGCAGCTTAGCACTAGCGGGGGGCGGAGATACGCAGTATTTT. J is TRBJ2-3 and V is TRBV7-9, with 12 bases that match TRBD2. The CDR3 is 16 residues long. V lost 0 bases to trimming and J lost 5 bases; unmatched junction nucleotides: 3. Germline V gene lookup returns CDR1 SEHNR and CDR2 FQNEAQ (reference sequence).